One sample yielded the 14 T cell receptor beta chains listed below, sequenced in a study of T-cell reconstitution after alpha-beta-depleted transplantation in children. Construction of the TCRbeta library involved unique molecular identifiers. MiXCR, run by TCRdb on the PCR reads, gives a single entry per CDR3 protein. In the table there are about 230,000 distinct CDR3 sequences, approximately 9.9% of which are singletons. This sample comprised PBMCs from the stem cell graft donor, obtained from the stem cell graft. These receptors were obtained from a human donor who donated a stem cell graft to a child with SCID.

This chain joins TRBV6-2 or TRBV6-3 and TRBJ1-2; no definite D call. V dropped 0 bases and J dropped 8 bases, with 13 bases sitting between them. This CDR3 is built from 14 residues. Germline V gene lookup returns CDR1 MNHEY and CDR2 SVGEGT. CDR3 protein: CASSYSREGRGYTF. The DNA for the CDR3 is TGTGCCAGCAGTTACTCCCGGGAAGGGAGAGGCTACACCTTC.

This clonotype appeared many times. V gene TRBV7-8 combines with J gene TRBJ2-7; D may be TRBD2 (5 bases). V lost 1 base and J 1 base, leaving 8 bases between the germline ends. Germline V gene lookup returns CDR1 SGHVS and CDR2 FQNEAQ. This CDR3 has 14 amino acids. CDR3 DNA sequence: TGTGCCAGCAGCTTAGGCCGAGGGTCCTACGAGCAGTACTTC. Its translation: CASSLGRGSYEQYF.

This clonotype has ten or more counts. J is TRBJ2-7 and V is TRBV29-1, with D perhaps TRBD1 (5 bases). Germline CDR1 reads SQVTM; CDR2 reads ANQGSEA. Trimming removed 7 bases from V and 5 bases from J, with 12 bases in between. The CDR3 has 11 amino acids. In DNA, the CDR3 is TGCAGCGGGGGCGAATTCGACGAGCAGTACTTC. Translating it yields CSGGEFDEQYF.

A note on this clonotype: Since a much larger clone is just one base distant, this may be a read error. V and J are TRBV5-6 and TRBJ1-4; D gene unclear. CDR3 length equals 13 residues. Germline values: CDR1 SGHDT, CDR2 YYEEEE. Here the CDR3 reads CASSLGFNEKLLF. The CDR3 nucleotides are TGTGCCAGCAGCTTGGGTTTTAATGAAAAACTGCTTTTT.

Ten or more counts support this clonotype. The chain joins TRBV6-5 to TRBJ2-3; 8 bases fit TRBD2. V dropped 2 bases and J dropped 2; count of bases not matched to a gene: 12. The germline gives CDR1 MNHEY, CDR2 SVGAGI. This CDR3 is 18 amino acids long. The CDR3 sequence is CASSYRTLAGGHTDTQYF. The DNA for the CDR3 is TGTGCCAGCAGTTACCGGACCCTGGCGGGGGGCCACACAGATACGCAGTATTTT.

This clonotype was found many times. The rearrangement links TRBV3-1 to TRBJ2-3; a weak D match, TRBD2 (5 bases). The CDR3 covers 17 residues. The germline V gene encodes CDR1 LGHDT and CDR2 YNNKEL (reference sequence). Trimming cost V 0 bases and J 0 bases, with 13 bases left between them. The CDR3 DNA is TGTGCCAGCAGCCAAGATGCGAGGGTAGCGAGCACAGATACGCAGTATTTT. Translating it yields CASSQDARVASTDTQYF.

Many counts were recorded for this clonotype. CDR3 bases: TGTGCCAGCAGCCCCGACATGGGATATAAAGCTTTCTTT. Amino acid sequence: CASSPDMGYKAFF. The V gene is TRBV7-3, the J gene TRBJ1-1, with D unresolved. CDR1 is SGHTA and CDR2 is FQGTGA in the germline V gene. The germline V and J ends were trimmed by 5 bases and 9 bases, with 16 bases remaining between them. The CDR3 loop spans 13 amino acids.

This clonotype showed up many times. The V call is TRBV21-1, the J call TRBJ2-7; TRBD1 reflects the table's D call only, with no check against the DNA. TRBV21-1 is an annotated pseudogene. The CDR3 runs 18 residues. The CDR3: CASSKAPVGDRDANEQYF. CDR3 DNA sequence: TGTGCCAGCAGCAAAGCGCCGGTAGGGGACAGGGATGCTAACGAGCAGTACTTC.

This clonotype has a count of ten or more. This chain uses TRBV9 with TRBJ1-1, with 7 bases aligning to TRBD1. Germline CDR1 is SGDLS and CDR2 is YYNGEE. With V trimmed by 4 bases and J by 3 bases, 9 bases remained unmatched. The CDR3 totals 15 residues. Here the CDR3 reads CASSPRQGGYTEAFF. CDR3 DNA sequence: TGTGCCAGCAGCCCCCGACAGGGTGGGTACACTGAAGCTTTCTTT. The full variable domain, completed using reference TRBV9 and TRBJ1-1, is DSGVTQTPKHLITATGQRVTLRCSPRSGDLSVYWYQQSLDQGLQFLIQYYNGEERAKGNILERFSAQQFPDLHSELNLSSLELGDSALYFCASSPRQGGYTEAFFGQGTRLTVV.

This clonotype was seen repeatedly, ten times or more. The chain employs TRBV20-1 and TRBJ1-1; D may be TRBD1 (5 bases). The CDR3 covers 11 residues. Germline V gives CDR1 DFQATT, CDR2 SNEGSKA (reference sequence). V lost 5 bases and J 1 base, leaving 5 bases between the germline ends. CDR3: CSAGGNTEAFF. The CDR3 DNA is TGCAGTGCTGGGGGGAACACTGAAGCTTTCTTT.

This clonotype was counted at least ten times. The chain uses TRBV5-1 and TRBJ1-4; D is perhaps TRBD1 (5 bases). V was cut by 4 bases and J by 7 bases, with 20 bases left in between. This CDR3 contains 16 residues. CDR1 and CDR2 (germline): SGHRS, YFSETQ. The CDR3 DNA reads TGCGCCAGCAGCGTCGGGACCCTCGGCGGAAGTGAAAAACTGTTTTTT. It codes for CASSVGTLGGSEKLFF.

This rearrangement joins TRBV2 to TRBJ1-1; TRBD1 matches at 8 bases. Germline values: CDR1 SNHLY, CDR2 FYNNEI. This CDR3 contains 13 residues. V was clipped by 7 bases and J by 4 bases; unmatched bases: 5. The CDR3 nucleotides are TGTGCCAGCACTCGGACAGGGAGCACTGAAGCTTTCTTT. Its protein is CASTRTGSTEAFF.

This clonotype was counted between two and nine times. The chain joins TRBV4-2 to TRBJ2-2, with D maybe TRBD1 (5 bases). The CDR3 extends over 14 amino acids. Trimming cost V 1 base and J 6 bases, with 9 bases left between them. Per germline, CDR1 LGHNA and CDR2 YNFKEQ. As DNA, the CDR3 is TGTGCCAGCAGCCAAGTTCAGGGTGCCGGGGAGCTGTTTTTT. Its protein is CASSQVQGAGELFF.

This clonotype was seen ten or more times. V is TRBV7-2 and J is TRBJ1-3, with D possibly matching TRBD1 (5 bases). V lost 5 bases, J lost 0 bases, and 14 bases lay in between. Germline V gene lookup returns CDR1 SGHTA and CDR2 FQGNSA. This CDR3 contains 16 residues. The CDR3 DNA reads TGTGCCAGCAGCATCCCGGGACGCCACTCTGGAAACACCATATATTTT. This translates into CASSIPGRHSGNTIYF.